In its sample, the clone carrying this TCR beta chain was seen many times. The sample belongs to a study of glioma-infiltrating T cells. TCR alpha and beta CDR3 regions were amplified from RNA using iRepertoire nested multiplex PCR. TCRdb independently ran MiXCR on the multiplex PCR reads; one entry per CDR3 protein. The sample consists of 170,000 or so distinct CDR3 sequences, under 55% of them appearing once. Trimming cost V 10 bases and J 0 bases, with 13 bases left between them. CDR1 and CDR2 (germline): MNHNS, SASEGT. The CDR3 covers 13 residues. Sequencing used glioma tissue, nonneoplastic brain tissue, or PBMCs (not recorded which). The chain joins TRBV6-1 to TRBJ2-7; D is unresolved. The origin of this receptor is a human donor with low-grade glioma or glioblastoma, undergoing nonglioma brain surgery, or in good health (not recorded which). The CDR3 DNA sequence: TGTGCCACCACGGATATTCTCTCCTACGAGCAGTACTTC. Protein product: CATTDILSYEQYF.